This T cell receptor beta chain appears in the sequencing data of a study of T-cell memory formation after mild COVID-19. In the study overall: There were largely donor-specific TCR clusters. Points from the study as a whole: Contracting clones localized mainly to CM and EM when CD4+ and mainly to EMRA when CD8+. Later expanders leaned CD4+, whereas clones that contracted between day 15 and 85 were balanced CD4/CD8.

The CDR3 consists of 14 residues. CDR1 MGHRA and CDR2 YSYEKL come from the germline V gene. V gave up 1 base and J gave up 3 bases; unmatched junction bases: 2. Of note for this clonotype: Antigen specificity is unknown.

One entry per CDR3 protein results from TCRdb running MiXCR on the 5' RACE reads. The table shows roughly 400,000 distinct CDR3 sequences, with roughly 17% occurring only once. The chain couples TRBV4-1 to TRBJ1-1; 7 nucleotides line up with TRBD1. Sequences were obtained from PBMCs or a T cell subset sorted from them (not recorded which). The sequence came from a man between 18 and 29 years old who had mild COVID-19 (a few samples of this study predate the infection). Cell type and time point are not known. Here the CDR3 reads CASSQVGTDTEAFF. The CDR3 bases are TGCGCCAGCAGCCAAGTGGGGACAGACACTGAAGCTTTCTTT.